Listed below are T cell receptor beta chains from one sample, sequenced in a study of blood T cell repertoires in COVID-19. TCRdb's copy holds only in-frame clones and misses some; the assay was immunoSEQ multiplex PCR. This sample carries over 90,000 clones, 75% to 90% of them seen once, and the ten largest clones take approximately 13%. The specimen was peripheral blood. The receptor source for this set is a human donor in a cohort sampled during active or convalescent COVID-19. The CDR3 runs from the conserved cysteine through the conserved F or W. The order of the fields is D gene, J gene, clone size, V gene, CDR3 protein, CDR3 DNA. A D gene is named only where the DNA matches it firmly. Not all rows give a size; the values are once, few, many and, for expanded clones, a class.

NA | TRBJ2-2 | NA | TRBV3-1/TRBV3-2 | CASSQGAGFGELFF | TGTGCCAGCAGCCAAGGTGCCGGGTTCGGGGAGCTGTTTTTT
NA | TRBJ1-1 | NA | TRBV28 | CASRPRQIEAFF | TGTGCCAGCAGACCCCGACAGATTGAAGCTTTCTTT
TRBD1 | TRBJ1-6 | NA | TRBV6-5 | CAARDRDDSPLHF | TGTGCCGCCCGGGACAGAGACGATTCACCCCTCCACTTT
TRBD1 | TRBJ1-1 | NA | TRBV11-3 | CASSSGIIRDRAEAFF | TGTGCCAGCAGCTCCGGAATCATCCGGGACAGAGCTGAAGCTTTCTTT
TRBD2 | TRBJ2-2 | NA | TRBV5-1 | CASSNGGGAPTGELFF | TGCGCCAGCTCCAATGGCGGGGGGGCGCCCACCGGGGAGCTGTTTTTT
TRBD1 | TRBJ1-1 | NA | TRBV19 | CASSRGTGFDTEAFF | TGTGCCAGTAGTAGGGGGACAGGGTTTGACACTGAAGCTTTCTTT
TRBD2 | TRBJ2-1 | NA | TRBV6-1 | CASSTLGGGNEQFF | TGTGCCAGCAGTACCTTGGGCGGGGGCAATGAGCAGTTCTTC
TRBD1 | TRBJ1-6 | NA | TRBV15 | CATSRRTGGNSPLHF | TGTGCCACCAGCAGGCGGACAGGGGGCAATTCACCCCTCCACTTT
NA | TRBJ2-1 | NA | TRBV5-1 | CASSLVAGYDYNEQFF | TGCGCCAGCAGCTTGGTCGCAGGGTACGACTACAATGAGCAGTTCTTC
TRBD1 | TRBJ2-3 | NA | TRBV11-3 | CASSLRTGITDTQYF | TGTGCCAGCAGCCTAAGGACAGGGATCACAGATACGCAGTATTTT
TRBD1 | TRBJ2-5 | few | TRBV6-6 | CASTQGQGAGETQYF | TGTGCCAGCACCCAAGGGCAGGGGGCGGGGGAGACCCAGTACTTC
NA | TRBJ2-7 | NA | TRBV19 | CASQNIMEGEQYF | TGTGCCAGTCAGAATATCATGGAGGGCGAGCAGTACTTC
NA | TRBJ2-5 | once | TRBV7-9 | CASSLQGWGETQYF | TGTGCCAGCAGTCTACAGGGTTGGGGAGAGACCCAGTACTTC
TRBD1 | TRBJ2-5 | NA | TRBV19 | CASSMDRVQETQYF | TGTGCCAGTAGTATGGACAGGGTCCAAGAGACCCAGTACTTC
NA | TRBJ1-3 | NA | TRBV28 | CASSLYHIRGGQGGNTIYF | TGTGCCAGCAGTTTATATCATATTCGTGGGGGCCAGGGTGGAAACACCATATATTTT
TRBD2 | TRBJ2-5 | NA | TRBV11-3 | CASSLAAGGVETQYF | TGTGCCAGCAGCTTAGCGGCGGGGGGCGTAGAGACCCAGTACTTC
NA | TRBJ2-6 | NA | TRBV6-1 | CASSDPPGHGSGANVLTF | TGTGCCAGCAGTGATCCCCCGGGACACGGATCTGGGGCCAACGTCCTGACTTTC
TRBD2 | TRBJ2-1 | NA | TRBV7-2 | CASSPGLAGGREEFF | TGTGCCAGCAGCCCGGGACTAGCGGGGGGCCGCGAGGAGTTCTTC
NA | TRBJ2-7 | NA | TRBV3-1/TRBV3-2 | CASSQGEVRQYF | TGTGCCAGCAGCCAAGGGGAGGTCAGACAGTACTTC
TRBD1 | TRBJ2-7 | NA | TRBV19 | CASSTGTGMGYEQYF | TGTGCCAGTAGTACCGGGACAGGGATGGGTTACGAGCAGTACTTC
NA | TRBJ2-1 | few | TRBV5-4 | CASSLDGGVDNEQFF | TGTGCCAGCAGCTTGGACGGCGGGGTTGACAATGAGCAGTTCTTC
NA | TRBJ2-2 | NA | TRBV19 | CASSIPQGTGELFF | TGTGCCAGTAGTATCCCTCAGGGAACCGGGGAGCTGTTTTTT
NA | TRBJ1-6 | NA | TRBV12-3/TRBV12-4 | CASSPGRDSPLHF | TGTGCCAGCAGTCCGGGGAGGGATTCACCCCTCCACTTT
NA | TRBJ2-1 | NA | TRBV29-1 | CSVDRYNEQFF | TGCAGCGTTGACAGGTACAATGAGCAGTTCTTC
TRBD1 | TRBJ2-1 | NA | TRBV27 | CASSLGEGAVRRFF | TGTGCCAGCAGTTTGGGAGAGGGGGCCGTTCGTCGGTTCTTC
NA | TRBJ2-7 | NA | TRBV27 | CASRPGGSGEQYF | TGTGCCAGCCGGCCGGGTGGGTCGGGGGAGCAGTACTTC
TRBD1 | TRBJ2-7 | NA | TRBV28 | CASSFRTGGREQYF | TGTGCCAGCAGTTTTCGGACAGGGGGCCGGGAGCAGTACTTC
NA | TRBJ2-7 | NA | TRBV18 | CASSMLGGSYEQYF | TGTGCCAGCTCAATGCTCGGGGGAAGCTACGAGCAGTACTTC
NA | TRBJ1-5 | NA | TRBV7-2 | CASSFQAGADQPQHF | TGTGCCAGCAGCTTCCAGGCTGGGGCTGATCAGCCCCAGCATTTT
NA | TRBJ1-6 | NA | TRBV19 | CAGGGGVDSPLHF | TGTGCCGGGGGAGGGGGAGTAGACTCACCCCTCCACTTT
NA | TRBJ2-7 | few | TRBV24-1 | CATSDLGEAGEQYF | TGTGCCACCAGTGATTTGGGGGAGGCGGGCGAGCAGTACTTC
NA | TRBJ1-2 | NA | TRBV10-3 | CAISESGVRGYTF | TGTGCCATCAGTGAGTCCGGGGTAAGGGGCTACACCTTC
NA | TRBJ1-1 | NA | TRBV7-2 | CASSLGAGGNTEAFF | TGTGCCAGCAGCTTAGGAGCGGGGGGGAACACTGAAGCTTTCTTT
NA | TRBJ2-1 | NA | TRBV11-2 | CASSPPGWSYNEQFF | TGTGCCAGCAGCCCCCCGGGATGGTCCTACAATGAGCAGTTCTTC
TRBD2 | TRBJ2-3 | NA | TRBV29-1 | CSVGTSVGDTQYF | TGCAGCGTTGGGACTAGCGTAGGAGATACGCAGTATTTT
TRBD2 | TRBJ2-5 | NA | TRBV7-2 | CASSPGTSGGPRETQYF | TGTGCCAGCAGCCCCGGGACTAGCGGGGGGCCACGAGAGACCCAGTACTTC
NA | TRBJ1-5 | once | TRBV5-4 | CASSAAGQPQHF | TGTGCCAGCAGCGCCGCAGGTCAGCCCCAGCATTTT
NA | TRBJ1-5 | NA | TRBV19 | CASRSVSNQPQHF | TGTGCCAGTAGGAGCGTTAGCAATCAGCCCCAGCATTTT
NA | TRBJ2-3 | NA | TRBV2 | CASSVRGGAADTQYF | TGTGCCAGCAGTGTAAGGGGGGGGGCCGCAGATACGCAGTATTTT
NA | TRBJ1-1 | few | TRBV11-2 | CASSLVGRATEAFF | TGTGCCAGCAGCTTAGTAGGCAGGGCCACTGAAGCTTTCTTT
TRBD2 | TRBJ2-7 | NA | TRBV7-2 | CASSETSGDGYEQYF | TGTGCCAGCAGCGAAACTAGCGGGGACGGCTACGAGCAGTACTTC
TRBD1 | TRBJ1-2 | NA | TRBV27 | CASRTSGQSNYGYTF | TGTGCCAGCAGGACCTCGGGACAGTCTAACTATGGCTACACCTTC
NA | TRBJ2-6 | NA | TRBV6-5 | CASSFEQGAGANVLTF | TGTGCCAGCAGTTTCGAACAGGGAGCTGGGGCCAACGTCCTGACTTTC
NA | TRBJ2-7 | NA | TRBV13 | CASSLRDYEQYF | TGTGCCAGCAGCTTGAGAGACTACGAGCAGTACTTC
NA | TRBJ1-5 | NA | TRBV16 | CASSQFDTPGDQPQHF | TGTGCCAGCAGCCAATTCGACACCCCAGGCGATCAGCCCCAGCATTTT
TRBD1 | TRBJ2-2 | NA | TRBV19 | CASSIRGQHLSTAGELFF | TGTGCCAGTAGTATCCGGGGACAGCACCTAAGCACAGCCGGGGAGCTGTTTTTT
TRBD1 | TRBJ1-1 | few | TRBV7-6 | CASSFVVRGMNTEAFF | TGTGCCAGCAGCTTTGTGGTCAGGGGGATGAACACTGAAGCTTTCTTT
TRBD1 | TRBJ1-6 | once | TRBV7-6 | CASSLHRDRRNTVNSPLHF | TGTGCCAGCAGCCTACACCGGGACAGGCGGAATACAGTTAATTCACCCCTCCACTTT
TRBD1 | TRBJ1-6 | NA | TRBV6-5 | CASSMQGADSPLHF | TGTGCCAGCAGTATGCAGGGGGCCGATTCACCCCTCCACTTT
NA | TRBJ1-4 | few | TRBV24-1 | CATSATGEKLFF | TGTGCCACCAGTGCGACAGGAGAAAAACTGTTTTTT
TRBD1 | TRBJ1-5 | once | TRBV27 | CASSERDRVGQPQHF | TGTGCCAGCAGTGAACGGGACAGGGTCGGGCAGCCCCAGCATTTT